The rows below give T cell receptor beta chains drawn from one sample of a study of OX40 agonist ivuxolimab in advanced cancers. Measured with immunoSEQ multiplex PCR; TCRdb has only the in-frame clones, and not every one. The table shows tens of thousands of clones, with under 90% occurring only once. The sample in question was CD4+ or CD8+ T cells sorted from blood, obtained in a trial of the OX40 agonist ivuxolimab. Receptors were obtained from an adult with an advanced solid tumor such as melanoma, head and neck, liver or kidney cancer. Both conserved end residues are part of each CDR3. A D gene is named only where the DNA matches it firmly. Not all rows give a size; the values are once, few, many and, for expanded clones, a class.

CDR3 protein,CDR3 DNA,D gene,clone size,V gene,J gene
CASSPPMHEYEKLFF,TGTGCCAGCTCACCACCAATGCACGAGTATGAAAAACTGTTTTTT,.,.,TRBV18,TRBJ1-4
CASSSPGQGGYEQYF,TGTGCCAGCAGTTCACCGGGACAGGGGGGTTACGAGCAGTACTTC,TRBD1,few,TRBV6-6,TRBJ2-7
CASSQGVSNQPQHF,TGTGCCAGCTCACAGGGGGTTAGCAATCAGCCCCAGCATTTT,.,.,TRBV18,TRBJ1-5
CASSLARDKTYEQYF,TGTGCCAGCAGTCTGGCGCGGGACAAAACCTACGAGCAGTACTTC,.,.,TRBV6-5,TRBJ2-7
CASSASGTSEPPYEQYF,TGTGCCAGCAGTGCATCCGGGACTAGCGAGCCTCCCTACGAGCAGTACTTC,TRBD2,.,TRBV28,TRBJ2-7
CASSLTGRNTEAFF,TGTGCCAGCAGCCTGACAGGGCGGAACACTGAAGCTTTCTTT,TRBD1,many,TRBV28,TRBJ1-1
CASSKSGEQYF,TGTGCCAGCAGCAAATCTGGCGAGCAGTACTTC,.,.,TRBV7-9,TRBJ2-7
CASSLGQGDEQFF,TGTGCCAGCAGCTTAGGACAGGGTGATGAGCAGTTCTTC,TRBD1,.,TRBV7-3,TRBJ2-1
CASSAHLAGEYEQYF,TGTGCCAGCAGCGCCCATCTAGCGGGAGAATACGAGCAGTACTTC,TRBD2,.,TRBV5-4,TRBJ2-7
CASSLNARRLNTEAFF,TGTGCCAGCAGTTTAAACGCCAGGCGTCTGAACACTGAAGCTTTCTTT,.,.,TRBV28,TRBJ1-1
CASSQAVVTGYYGYTF,TGCGCCAGCAGCCAGGCAGTGGTGACAGGGTACTATGGCTACACCTTC,TRBD1,.,TRBV4-3,TRBJ1-2
CASSDAGFEPDTQYF,TGTGCCAGCAGTGATGCGGGTTTCGAACCAGATACGCAGTATTTT,.,.,TRBV25-1,TRBJ2-3
CASSRPGVDYGYTF,TGTGCCAGCAGCCGTCCAGGGGTCGACTATGGCTACACCTTC,.,.,TRBV7-2,TRBJ1-2
CASSPRQFYGYTF,TGTGCCAGCAGTCCCAGACAGTTCTATGGCTACACCTTC,.,.,TRBV27,TRBJ1-2